These 11 T cell receptor beta chains came from one sample sequenced in a study of blood T cell repertoires in COVID-19. Data came from immunoSEQ multiplex PCR; TCRdb stores just in-frame clones and leaves some out. Seen here are about 190,000 clones, roughly 83% observed once, and the top ten hold roughly 3.2%. Material: PBMCs or T cells enriched from blood (not recorded which). These receptors all stem from a woman in her twenties or thirties who had recovered from COVID-19.

The V call is TRBV19, the J call TRBJ1-5, with 10 bases lining up with TRBD1. There are 15 residues in the CDR3. CDR1 and CDR2 from the germline V gene are LNHDA and SQIVND (reference sequence). Unmatched junction bases numbered 4, after V lost 3 bases and J lost 5 bases. CDR3: CASSMGTGDYQPQHF. CDR3 DNA: TGTGCCAGTAGTATGGGGACAGGGGATTATCAGCCCCAGCATTTT.

The chain employs TRBV5-1 and TRBJ1-1; D is possibly TRBD1 (5 bases). The CDR3 length is 15 residues. Germline V CDR1 and CDR2: SGHRS, YFSETQ. V was pared by 0 bases and J by 3 bases, with 12 bases between. Here the CDR3 reads CASSLAGTPDTEAFF. CDR3 DNA sequence: TGCGCCAGCAGCTTGGCAGGGACTCCGGACACTGAAGCTTTCTTT. Looking up the rest from reference TRBV5-1 and TRBJ1-1 gives the full variable domain: KAGVTQTPRYLIKTRGQQVTLSCSPISGHRSVSWYQQTPGQGLQFLFEYFSETQRNKGNFPGRFSGRQFSNSRSEMNVSTLELGDSALYLCASSLAGTPDTEAFFGQGTRLTVV.

The V gene is TRBV18, the J gene TRBJ1-4; 7 bases fit TRBD1. The CDR3 covers 13 residues. V gave up 4 bases and J gave up 8 bases; unmatched junction bases: 4. CDR1 KGHSH and CDR2 LQKENI come from the germline V gene. The CDR3 region is CASSLRDSEKLFF. The CDR3 DNA reads as TGTGCCAGCTCACTCCGGGACAGCGAAAAACTGTTTTTT.

The CDR3 bases are TGTGCCAGCAGCCCGGAGGGGAGGGAGGGGATCGAGCAGTACTTC. This sequence encodes CASSPEGREGIEQYF. The chain links TRBV7-9 to TRBJ2-7; 7 nucleotides align to TRBD2. The J segment lost 6 bases and the V segment lost 5 bases, leaving 13 bases of the junction unmatched. The CDR3 loop spans 15 amino acids. Germline V gene lookup returns CDR1 SEHNR and CDR2 FQNEAQ (reference sequence).

This clone has more than one count but fewer than ten. This chain links TRBV12-5 with TRBJ1-1; 8 bases fit TRBD1. The CDR3 spans 13 residues. V shed 5 bases, J shed 10 bases, and the junction held 9 bases outside the gene matches. CDR1 is LGHNT and CDR2 is FRNRAP in the germline V gene. The CDR3 region is CASGVDRGRGAFF. The CDR3 DNA reads TGTGCTAGTGGTGTAGACAGGGGACGTGGAGCTTTCTTT.

V usage is TRBV27 and J usage is TRBJ2-7; 9 nucleotides align to TRBD1. Germline V gives CDR1 MNHEY, CDR2 SMNVEV (reference sequence). This CDR3 is built from 15 residues. V dropped 6 bases and J dropped 5; count of bases not matched to a gene: 11. CDR3 sequence: CASRMTGTGFHEQYF. The CDR3, as DNA: TGTGCCAGCAGGATGACCGGGACAGGGTTCCACGAGCAGTACTTC.

The rearrangement joins TRBV30 to TRBJ1-5; a weak D match, TRBD1 (6 bases). Trimming pared 3 bases from V and 9 bases from J, leaving 18 bases between. CDR1 GTSNPN and CDR2 SVGIG come from the germline V gene (reference sequence). The length of the CDR3 is 14 residues. CDR3 region: CAWRGTPGMLPQHF. CDR3 DNA: TGTGCCTGGAGAGGGACACCGGGGATGTTGCCCCAGCATTTT.

This clone was seen many times. V and J are TRBV11-3 and TRBJ2-1; TRBD1 might be the D (6 bases). V lost 6 bases, J lost 12 bases, and 15 bases lay in between. CDR3 size: 12 residues. Germline-derived CDR1 and CDR2 are SGHNT and YENEEA. CDR3 sequence reads: CASSSDSDAQFF. The CDR3 region has the DNA TGTGCCAGCAGTTCGGACAGCGACGCGCAGTTCTTC. The full variable domain, rest sourced from reference TRBV11-3 and TRBJ2-1, is EAGVVQSPRYKIIEKKQPVAFWCNPISGHNTLYWYLQNLGQGPELLIRYENEEAVDDSQLPKDRFSAERLKGVDSTLKIQPAELGDSAVYLCASSSDSDAQFFGPGTRLTVL.

The chain employs TRBV2 and TRBJ2-1, with TRBD2 matching 11 bases. Germline-derived CDR1 and CDR2 are SNHLY and FYNNEI. This CDR3 spans 15 amino acids. The trim removed 5 bases at V and 3 bases at J, leaving 3 bases unmatched. The CDR3 DNA reads as TGTGCCAGCAGTCAAGGGACTAGCGGCTACAATGAGCAGTTCTTC. Residues: CASSQGTSGYNEQFF.

The rearrangement links TRBV11-2 to TRBJ2-4, with a weak D call TRBD1 (6 bases). V was trimmed by 5 bases and J by 8 bases, leaving 13 bases between them. The V gene's germline CDR1 is SGHAT and CDR2 FQNNGV. This CDR3 contains 13 residues. The CDR3 region has the DNA TGTGCCAGCAGCCATTACAGGGACGACATTCAGTACTTC. It yields the protein CASSHYRDDIQYF.

The rearrangement uses TRBV24-1 and TRBJ1-2; tentatively, D is TRBD1 (6 bases). V was cut by 4 bases and J by 0 bases, with 14 bases left in between. CDR3 length: 16 residues. Germline V CDR1 and CDR2: KGHDR, SFDVKD. CDR3 residues: CATSEAGQRANYGYTF. CDR3 nucleotides: TGTGCCACCAGTGAAGCCGGACAGCGAGCTAACTATGGCTACACCTTC.